This TCR beta chain was observed in a study of OX40 agonist ivuxolimab in advanced cancers. About the full investigation: Ivuxolimab, which targeted the costimulatory receptor OX40 (CD134), was an agonistic, fully human IgG2 monoclonal antibody. Intravenous ivuxolimab was administered to patients every 2 weeks at six dose levels: 0.01, 0.1, 0.3, 1.5, 3 and 10 mg/kg. Of the approximately 50 patients in dose escalation, about 20 had hepatocellular carcinoma, some 15 had melanoma, 9 had renal cell carcinoma and 9 had head and neck cancer. The dose-escalation cohort was 82.7% male with a mean age of about 54 years, ranging from 23 to 79. Patients were allowed to have had prior anti-PD-1, anti-PD-L1 or anti-CTLA-4 therapy, and 40% of the dose-escalation patients had previously received checkpoint inhibitors. Partial responses were achieved by three dose-escalation patients, of whom one had hepatocellular carcinoma and two had cutaneous melanoma. Peripheral TCRbeta sequencing was intended to test whether TCR sequence diversity was altered and clonal T-cell expansion was caused by ivuxolimab. The paper covers the monotherapy dose-escalation part of the phase I ivuxolimab trial, which included N = 52 patients.

For sequencing of the TCRbeta CDR3 region, genomic DNA was extracted from the sorted cells. The immunoSEQ Assay was used for sequencing of TCRbeta CDR3 regions. TCRdb re-hosts the immuneACCESS table, in-frame sequences only. Its copies lack some clones; in the studies checked, an unresolved V gene accounts for under half of them, and the cause for the rest is not known. The sample includes 75,000 to 95,000 clones, with approximately 92% observed a single time. Together, the top ten hold 0.5% to 0.65% of the sample. Patients with a history of autoimmune disease or receiving systemic immunosuppression were excluded from the trial. Peripheral blood for TCR sequencing was collected from all dose cohorts at baseline, on cycle 4 day 1, and on cycle 7 day 1. Samples came from an open-label, multicenter, first-in-human phase I dose-escalation trial of ivuxolimab. The trial enrolled adults with locally advanced or metastatic head and neck squamous cell, hepatocellular, melanoma or renal cell carcinoma. Before TCR sequencing, CD4+ and CD8+ T cells were separately sorted from peripheral blood.

With regard to this clone: Its antigen remains undetermined. No per-base quality is available; no much larger clone lies one base away.

Results the study describes overall, beyond this receptor: In the 0.1-3.0 mg/kg groups, partial responders were among the patients with the lowest normalized peripheral clonal expansion, particularly in CD8+ T cells. Low levels of normalized T-cell clonal expansion were also seen in some nonresponding patients. At doses of 0.1 to 3.0 mg/kg, clonal expansion of both CD4+ and CD8+ blood T cells was observed from baseline to week 6. After ivuxolimab, CD8+ T cells had more expanded clones than CD4+ T cells on average. Which antigens the clonally expanded peripheral T cells were specific for was not determined.

The TCR sequence derives from an adult with an advanced solid tumor such as melanoma, head and neck, liver or kidney cancer. This specimen consisted of CD4+ or CD8+ T cells sorted from blood, obtained in a trial of the OX40 agonist ivuxolimab.

The DNA sequence is as follows: TGTGCCAGCAGTTTTAGTCGGCAGGGGGCGAGTGGCTACACCTTC. Its protein is CASSFSRQGASGYTF. This sequence uses TRBV28 and TRBJ1-2, with 8 central nucleotides matching TRBD1. Its CDR3 holds 15 amino acids, cysteine through phenylalanine. The kept DNA is CDR3 alone, 45 bases in frame from the first base. Reading the germline V gene gives CDR1 MDHEN and CDR2 SYDVKM. Unmatched junction bases come to 10, with V trimmed by 3 bases and J by 7 bases.